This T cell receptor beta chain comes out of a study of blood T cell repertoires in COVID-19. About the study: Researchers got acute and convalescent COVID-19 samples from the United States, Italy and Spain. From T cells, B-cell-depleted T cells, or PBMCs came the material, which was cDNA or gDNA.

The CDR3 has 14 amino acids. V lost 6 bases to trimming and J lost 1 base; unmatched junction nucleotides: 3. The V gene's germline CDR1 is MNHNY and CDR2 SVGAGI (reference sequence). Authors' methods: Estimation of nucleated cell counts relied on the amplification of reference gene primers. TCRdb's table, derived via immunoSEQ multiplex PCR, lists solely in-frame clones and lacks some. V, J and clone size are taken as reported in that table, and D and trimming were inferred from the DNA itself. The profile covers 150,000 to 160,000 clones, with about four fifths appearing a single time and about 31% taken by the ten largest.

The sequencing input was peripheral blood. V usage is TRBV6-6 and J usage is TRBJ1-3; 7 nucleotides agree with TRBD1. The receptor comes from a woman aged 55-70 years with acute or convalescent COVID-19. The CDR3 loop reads CASRTTGSGNTIYF. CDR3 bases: TGTGCCAGCAGGACGACAGGGTCTGGAAACACCATATATTTT.